This TCR beta chain was profiled in a study of shared clonotypes between healthy human individuals. TCRdb's table, derived via immunoSEQ multiplex PCR, lists solely in-frame clones and lacks some. The table records roughly 2.2 million clones, 90% to 95% of them present only once. CDR1 and CDR2 (germline): LNHNV, YYDKDF (reference sequence). The CDR3 runs 14 residues. The ends lost 1 base at V and 5 bases at J; junction bases unmatched: 2. The sample comprised naive CD4+ T cells from PBMCs. Described subset: CD45RA+ positively selected. The clonotype was recovered from a man in his late teens or twenties in good health. Some clones in this sample may be carry-over from other donors' samples. The rearrangement joins TRBV15 to TRBJ2-7, with TRBD2 identical over 10 bases. The CDR3 DNA reads TGTGCCACCAGCAGAGGGCTAGCGGGAGACGAGCAGTACTTC. It is translated as CATSRGLAGDEQYF.